This passage covers 13 T cell receptor beta chains from one sample sequenced in a study of chemoradiotherapy in HPV16-positive cancers. Sequenced by immunoSEQ multiplex PCR; TCRdb stores in-frame clones only, minus some. This table holds more than 10,000 clones, around 62% found once. This sample was gathered from a patient who underwent chemoradiotherapy. These receptors came from a human donor with HPV-associated anogenital cancer.

This clone was detected a few times. The chain is built from TRBV6-5 and TRBJ2-2, with D tentatively TRBD1 or TRBD2 (5 bases each). The CDR3 is 11 amino acids. The V end was cut by 6 bases, the J end by 7 bases, with 6 bases between. Germline assignment: CDR1 MNHEY and CDR2 SVGAGI. CDR3 coding DNA: TGTGCCAGCAGGAGGGGCGGGGAGCTGTTTTTT. Translation gives CASRRGGELFF.

This chain links TRBV5-1 with TRBJ1-2; 10 nucleotides match TRBD1. The CDR3 contains 16 residues. Germline V gene lookup returns CDR1 SGHRS and CDR2 YFSETQ. Unmatched junction bases numbered 7, after V lost 0 bases and J lost 5 bases. The CDR3 coding sequence is TGCGCCAGCAGCTTGGATAGGACAGGGGGGGAGTATGGCTACACCTTC. It specifies CASSLDRTGGEYGYTF.

V gene TRBV2 combines with J gene TRBJ2-7; TRBD1 matches 11 bases. Trimming took 2 bases from V and 4 from J; bases not matched to a gene: 13. CDR3 length equals 18 residues. Germline lookup yields CDR1 SNHLY and CDR2 FYNNEI. The CDR3 loop reads CASSEPGQGALPEYEQYF. The CDR3 bases are TGTGCCAGCAGTGAACCCGGACAGGGGGCCCTACCGGAGTACGAGCAGTACTTC.

The chain combines TRBV2 with TRBJ2-2, with a possible D match to TRBD1 (5 bases). The V and J ends lost 5 bases and 1 base respectively, with 14 bases between them. Germline CDR1 is SNHLY and CDR2 is FYNNEI. The CDR3 runs to 16 residues. The CDR3 loop is CASSQQGIKNTGELFF. The CDR3 coding sequence is TGTGCCAGCAGTCAGCAGGGAATTAAGAACACCGGGGAGCTGTTTTTT.

DNA for the CDR3: TGTGCCAGCAGTGAGTCGGAGACCCAGTACTTC. As protein: CASSESETQYF. V usage is TRBV6-1 and J usage is TRBJ2-5, with no clear D. Trimming removed 3 bases at V and 5 bases at J, with 4 bases between. The CDR3 is 11 amino acids. The germline V gene has CDR1 MNHNS and CDR2 SASEGT.

This chain links TRBV15 with TRBJ1-1; D is unclear. CDR1 LNHNV and CDR2 YYDKDF come from the germline V gene (reference sequence). The CDR3 is made up of 15 amino acids. V was cut by 0 bases and J by 5 bases, with 13 bases left in between. CDR3 nucleotide sequence: TGTGCCACCAGCAGAGATTCTGGTTTAGTGACTGAAGCTTTCTTT. This codes for CATSRDSGLVTEAFF.

This chain joins TRBV18 and TRBJ1-4; D gene uncertain. V lost 1 base and J 7 bases, leaving 7 bases between the germline ends. CDR1 is KGHSH and CDR2 is LQKENI in the germline V gene. The CDR3 spans 13 residues. In DNA, the CDR3 is TGTGCCAGCTCACCACTTAGCGGTGAAAAACTGTTTTTT. Amino acid sequence: CASSPLSGEKLFF.

The chain has TRBV29-1 and TRBJ2-2, with 7 positions matching TRBD1. Per the germline V gene, CDR1 is SQVTM and CDR2 is ANQGSEA. With 4 bases clipped from V and 5 bases from J, the junction kept 4 bases outside the gene matches. The CDR3 sequence is 13 residues long. CDR3 protein: CSVGDRVTGELFF. The CDR3 nucleotides read TGCAGCGTTGGAGACAGGGTTACCGGGGAGCTGTTTTTT.

This chain uses TRBV5-1 with TRBJ2-7, with 7 nucleotides matching TRBD1. J was trimmed by 7 bases and V by 1 base; bases with no gene match: 14. The CDR3 is made up of 16 amino acids. Per the germline V gene, CDR1 is SGHRS and CDR2 is YFSETQ. CDR3 residues: CASSLWTGPTLREQYF. In nucleotides, the CDR3 is TGCGCCAGCAGCTTGTGGACAGGTCCGACTTTAAGAGAGCAGTACTTC. Full variable domain (outside the CDR3, taken from reference TRBV5-1 and TRBJ2-7): KAGVTQTPRYLIKTRGQQVTLSCSPISGHRSVSWYQQTPGQGLQFLFEYFSETQRNKGNFPGRFSGRQFSNSRSEMNVSTLELGDSALYLCASSLWTGPTLREQYFGPGTRLTVT.

In this sample, this clone turned up a few times. V gene TRBV28 combines with J gene TRBJ1-1; D possibly corresponds to TRBD1 (6 bases). Trimming removed 2 bases at V and 4 bases at J, with 11 bases between. In germline, CDR1 is MDHEN, CDR2 SYDVKM. CDR3 length: 14 amino acids. The chain's CDR3 is CASSLQGRATEAFF. The CDR3 nucleotides read TGTGCCAGCAGTTTACAGGGGAGGGCCACTGAAGCTTTCTTT.

The V and J genes are TRBV19 and TRBJ2-1; D is unclear. V lost 0 bases to trimming and J lost 0 bases, with 12 bases between them. This CDR3 spans 17 amino acids. The germline V gene has CDR1 LNHDA and CDR2 SQIVND (reference sequence). The CDR3 nucleotides are TGTGCCAGTAGTATAGATCCACGGTTAAGCTCCTACAATGAGCAGTTCTTC. Protein: CASSIDPRLSSYNEQFF.

The V call is TRBV5-4, the J call TRBJ1-1; perhaps TRBD1 as D (5 bases). Germline loops: CDR1 SGHNT, CDR2 YYREEE (reference sequence). The CDR3 consists of 15 residues. V lost 3 bases and J lost 3, with 15 bases in between. The CDR3 DNA is TGTGCCAGCAGCTGGGCAGGGCTGGCGGACACTGAAGCTTTCTTT. It codes for CASSWAGLADTEAFF.

The chain uses TRBV19 and TRBJ1-2; 7 positions agree with TRBD1. V lost 3 bases and J lost 1; bases outside the gene matches: 2. Germline CDR1 and CDR2: LNHDA and SQIVND (reference sequence). This CDR3 has 14 amino acids. The CDR3 sequence is CASSIQGVNYGYTF. The DNA for the CDR3 is TGTGCCAGTAGTATCCAGGGGGTTAACTATGGCTACACCTTC.